This TCR beta chain was documented in a study of radiotherapy plus CTLA-4 blockade in lung cancer. Some clones are missing from TCRdb's copy, which holds only in-frame ones; the method was immunoSEQ multiplex PCR. The sample has 35,000 to 40,000 clones, 65% to 90% seen once; the top ten hold approximately 22%. The germline V gene encodes CDR1 SGHTA and CDR2 FQGNSA. V was pared by 6 bases and J by 0 bases, with 12 bases between. The CDR3 spans 14 residues. Alongside CTLA-4 blockade with ipilimumab, patients with chemo-refractory metastatic non-small-cell lung cancer received focal radiation. J is TRBJ2-7 and V is TRBV7-2, with D tentatively TRBD2 (7 bases). This clonotype was sampled from a human donor with non-small cell lung cancer whose response to radiotherapy plus ipilimumab could not be evaluated. The sample here was peripheral blood, taken from a patient treated with radiotherapy plus ipilimumab. CDR3 DNA: TGTGCCAGCAGAGGGGGGGGGAGCTCCTACGAGCAGTACTTC. Protein product: CASRGGGSSYEQYF.